This is a list of T cell receptor beta chains from one sample in a study of cytomegalovirus exposure and HLA in healthy donors. TCRdb's table, derived via immunoSEQ multiplex PCR, lists solely in-frame clones and lacks some. The repertoire holds 100,000 or so clones, with 81% as singletons. Sequenced sample: PBMCs. The receptors stem from a human donor in good health. CDR3s include the opening cysteine and the closing phenylalanine or tryptophan. The D gene is left open where the match is weak. The size of a clone is reported for some rows only, either as once, few or many, or as a class for expanded clones.

>-|TRBJ2-7|TRBD2|TRBV7-9
CASSAGAERDPYF
TGTGCCAGCAGCGCCGGGGCAGAGCGGGACCCCTACTTC
>-|TRBJ2-1|TRBD2|TRBV5-6
CASSLVGGGNEQFF
TGTGCCAGCAGCTTGGTGGGGGGGGGCAATGAGCAGTTCTTC
>-|TRBJ2-5|-|TRBV4-3
CASSLTGLGQETQYF
TGCGCCAGCAGCCTAACAGGGTTGGGGCAAGAGACCCAGTACTTC
>-|TRBJ2-1|-|TRBV7-6
CASSPRQADNEQFF
TGTGCCAGCAGCCCTCGACAGGCCGACAATGAGCAGTTCTTC
>-|TRBJ2-2|TRBD1|TRBV7-2
CASSSRPGQGRTGELFF
TGTGCCAGCAGCTCTCGTCCGGGACAGGGGAGAACCGGGGAGCTGTTTTTT
>-|TRBJ1-2|-|TRBV7-8
CASSSYQGPGYTF
TGTGCCAGCAGCTCATATCAGGGTCCTGGCTACACCTTC
>-|TRBJ1-2|-|TRBV6-1
CASSHGGFYGYTF
TGTGCCAGCAGCCACGGGGGGTTCTATGGCTACACCTTC
>once|TRBJ1-4|-|TRBV4-3
CASSQGGGVDEFEKLFF
TGCGCCAGCAGCCAAGGAGGGGGGGTGGACGAGTTCGAAAAACTGTTTTTT
>-|TRBJ2-7|TRBD2|TRBV5-1
CASSFGLAGGPQDF
TGCGCCAGCAGCTTTGGACTAGCGGGAGGTCCTCAGGACTTC
>-|TRBJ2-2|TRBD1|TRBV6-5
CASSWGQSSGTGELFF
TGTGCCAGCAGTTGGGGACAGTCCTCGGGCACCGGGGAGCTGTTTTTT
>-|TRBJ2-2|TRBD2|TRBV15
CATRTDGRGIAGELFF
TGTGCCACCCGAACCGACGGGCGGGGGATAGCCGGGGAGCTGTTTTTT
>-|TRBJ1-1|TRBD1|TRBV27
CASSSGQGHTEAFF
TGTGCCAGCAGTTCCGGACAGGGGCACACTGAAGCTTTCTTT
>-|TRBJ2-7|-|TRBV7-9
CASSPRDTNPYEQYF
TGTGCCAGCAGCCCCCGGGACACAAACCCCTACGAGCAGTACTTC
>-|TRBJ2-5|TRBD2|TRBV7-9
CASSLGGGPSETQYF
TGTGCCAGCAGCTTAGGGGGAGGGCCTTCGGAGACCCAGTACTTC
>-|TRBJ2-3|-|TRBV7-3
CASSLTYLLRERGADTQYF
TGTGCCAGCAGCTTAACGTATCTCTTAAGGGAAAGGGGCGCAGATACGCAGTATTTT